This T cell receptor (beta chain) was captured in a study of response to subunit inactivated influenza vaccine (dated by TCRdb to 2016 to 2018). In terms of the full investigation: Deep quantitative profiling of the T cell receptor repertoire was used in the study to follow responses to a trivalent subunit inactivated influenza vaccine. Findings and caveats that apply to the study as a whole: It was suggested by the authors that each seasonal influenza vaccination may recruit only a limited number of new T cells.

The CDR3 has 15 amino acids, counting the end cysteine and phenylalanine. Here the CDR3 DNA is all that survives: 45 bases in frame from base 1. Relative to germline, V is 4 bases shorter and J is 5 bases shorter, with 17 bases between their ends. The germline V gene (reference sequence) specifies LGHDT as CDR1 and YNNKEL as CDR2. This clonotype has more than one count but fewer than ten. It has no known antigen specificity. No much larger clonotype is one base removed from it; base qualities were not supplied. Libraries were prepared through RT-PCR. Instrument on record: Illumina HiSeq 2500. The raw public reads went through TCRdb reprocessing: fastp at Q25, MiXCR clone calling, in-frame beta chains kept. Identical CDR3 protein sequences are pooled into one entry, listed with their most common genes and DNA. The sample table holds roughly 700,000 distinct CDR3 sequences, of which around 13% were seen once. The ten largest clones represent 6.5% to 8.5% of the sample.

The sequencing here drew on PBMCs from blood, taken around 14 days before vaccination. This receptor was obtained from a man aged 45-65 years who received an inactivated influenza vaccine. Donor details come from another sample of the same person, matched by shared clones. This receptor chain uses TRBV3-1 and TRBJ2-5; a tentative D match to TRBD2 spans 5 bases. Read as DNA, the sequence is TGTGCCAGCAGCCCCCATCTAGGAGCGGTGGAGACCCAGTACTTC. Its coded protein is CASSPHLGAVETQYF.